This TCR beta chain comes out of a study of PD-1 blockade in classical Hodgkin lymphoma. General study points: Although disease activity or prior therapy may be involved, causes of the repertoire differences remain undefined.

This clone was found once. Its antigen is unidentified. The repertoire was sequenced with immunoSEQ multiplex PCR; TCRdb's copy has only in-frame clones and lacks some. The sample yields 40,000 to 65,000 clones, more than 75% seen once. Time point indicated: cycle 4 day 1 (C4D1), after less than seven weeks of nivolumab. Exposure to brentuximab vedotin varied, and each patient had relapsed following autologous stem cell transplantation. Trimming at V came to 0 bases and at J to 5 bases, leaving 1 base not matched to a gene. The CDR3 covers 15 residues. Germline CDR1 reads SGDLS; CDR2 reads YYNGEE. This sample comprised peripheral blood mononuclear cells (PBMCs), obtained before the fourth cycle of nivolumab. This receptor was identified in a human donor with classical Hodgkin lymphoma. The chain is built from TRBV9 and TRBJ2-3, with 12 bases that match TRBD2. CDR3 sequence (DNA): TGTGCCAGCAGCGTAGCGGGACTAGCGGGAGATACGCAGTATTTT. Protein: CASSVAGLAGDTQYF.